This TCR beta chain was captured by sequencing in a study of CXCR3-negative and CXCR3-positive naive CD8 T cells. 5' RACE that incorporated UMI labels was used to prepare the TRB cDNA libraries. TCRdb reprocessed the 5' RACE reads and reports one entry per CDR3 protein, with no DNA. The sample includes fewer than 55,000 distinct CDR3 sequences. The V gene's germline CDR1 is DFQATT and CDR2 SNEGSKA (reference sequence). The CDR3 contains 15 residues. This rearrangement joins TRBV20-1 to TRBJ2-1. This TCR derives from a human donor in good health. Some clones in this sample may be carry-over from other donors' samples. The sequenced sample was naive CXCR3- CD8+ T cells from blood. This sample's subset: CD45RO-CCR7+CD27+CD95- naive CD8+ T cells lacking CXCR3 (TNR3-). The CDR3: CSARVAESSYNEQFF.